This TCR beta chain was identified during a study of blood T cell repertoires in COVID-19. About the research overall: T cells, B-cell-depleted T cells, or PBMCs supplied cDNA or gDNA.

Trimming removed 4 bases at V and 5 bases at J, with 6 bases between. The CDR3 is 12 residues long. The germline V gene encodes CDR1 SGHAT and CDR2 FQNNGV. The authors' processing: Estimation of nucleated cell counts was performed using reference gene primer amplification. Libraries were prepared by immunoSEQ multiplex PCR; TCRdb keeps only in-frame clonotypes and omits some of them. V and J calls and clone size are given by that table; D and trimming were obtained from the DNA. The repertoire holds some 250,000 clones, with 82% as singletons. The chain employs TRBV11-2 and TRBJ2-1; D not resolved. This receptor was obtained from a woman aged 60 to 75 with active or convalescent COVID-19. Sequenced sample: peripheral blood. The CDR3 sequence: CASSSQDNEQFF. In DNA, the CDR3 is TGTGCCAGCAGCTCCCAGGACAATGAGCAGTTCTTC.